This T cell receptor beta chain was observed in a study of shared clonotypes between healthy human individuals. The table came from immunoSEQ multiplex PCR; TCRdb's copy has only in-frame clones and leaves some out. The sample has some 1 million clones; around 76% are singletons. Study observations and caveats: Clonotypes shared by all four donors outscored non-shared clonotypes in generation probability. Relative to memory subsets, naive subsets generally showed larger estimated richness. Blood alone was sampled, and tissue repertoires likely differ.

Germline lookup yields CDR1 LNHDA and CDR2 SQIVND (reference sequence). The CDR3 has 16 amino acids. V gave up 6 bases and J gave up 0 bases; unmatched junction bases: 7. As to this clone: Its antigen is as yet unknown.

The chain recombines TRBV19 with TRBJ2-1; the match to TRBD1 covers 8 bases. The TCR was taken from a man aged 18 to 30 in good health. Sequencing was done on a sample of memory CD4+ T cells sorted from blood. Described subset: CD45RA-negative fraction. CDR3 in DNA: TGTGCCAGTAGGGACAGGGTCGTAAGCTCCTACAATGAGCAGTTCTTC. Translated: CASRDRVVSSYNEQFF. Full variable domain (outside the CDR3, taken from reference TRBV19 and TRBJ2-1): DGGITQSPKYLFRKEGQNVTLSCEQNLNHDAMYWYRQDPGQGLRLIYYSQIVNDFQKGDIAEGYSVSREKKESFPLTVTSAQKNPTAFYLCASRDRVVSSYNEQFFGPGTRLTVL.